This TCR beta chain was captured by sequencing in a study of blood T cell repertoires in COVID-19. Across the study: COVID-19 samples collected from the United States, Italy and Spain covered acute and convalescent phases. In each case, the material was cDNA or gDNA derived from T cells, B-cell-depleted T cells, or PBMCs.

The CDR3 length is 16 residues. Germline V lookup: CDR1 LGHDT, CDR2 YNNKEL (reference sequence). The V segment lost 4 bases and the J segment 8 bases; nucleotides outside the gene matches: 12. Original processing notes: Nucleated cell number was recorded as an estimate derived from reference gene primer amplification. Assay used: immunoSEQ multiplex PCR; TCRdb lists only in-frame clones, some missing. D and trimming were read from the DNA, whereas the V and J calls and clone size are those reported in that table. The table includes roughly 160,000 clones, 80% to 85% detected once. The origin of this receptor is a man aged 65 to 85 with active or convalescent COVID-19. The sample taken for sequencing was peripheral blood. This chain links TRBV3-1 (or the pseudogene TRBV3-2) with TRBJ1-4, with 8 bases identical to TRBD1. The CDR3 bases are TGTGCCAGCAGCCCCGGACAGGGTAGGATCGGGGAAAAACTGTTTTTT. It specifies CASSPGQGRIGEKLFF.